These T cell receptor beta chains were read from a single sample in a study of blood T cell repertoires in COVID-19. This table comes from immunoSEQ multiplex PCR, and its TCRdb copy is limited to in-frame clones, with some not included. The sample has 250,000 to 300,000 clones, approximately 90% seen once. The sequenced material came from peripheral blood. Receptors were obtained from a young woman who had recovered from COVID-19. Both conserved end residues are part of each CDR3. D genes are given only for firm matches. The size entry is marked missing in some rows and otherwise reads once, few, many or a size class.

CDR3 DNA: TGCGCCAGCAGCCACCCGGGACAGGGAGCCTATGGCTACACCTTC; CDR3 protein: CASSHPGQGAYGYTF; clone size: .; J gene: TRBJ1-2; V gene: TRBV4-3; D gene: TRBD1
CDR3 DNA: TGTGCCAGCAGCCAGCCGACAGGGAACACTGAAGCTTTCTTT; CDR3 protein: CASSQPTGNTEAFF; clone size: .; J gene: TRBJ1-1; V gene: TRBV3-1/TRBV3-2; D gene: .
CDR3 DNA: TGTGCCAGCAGTGAACAACTTAGAGATACGCAGTATTTT; CDR3 protein: CASSEQLRDTQYF; clone size: .; J gene: TRBJ2-3; V gene: TRBV6-1; D gene: .
CDR3 DNA: TGTGCCAGCAGAGTACAGGGGTCGGATACGCAGTATTTT; CDR3 protein: CASRVQGSDTQYF; clone size: .; J gene: TRBJ2-3; V gene: TRBV28; D gene: TRBD1
CDR3 DNA: TGTGCCAGCAGCTTATACAGGGATTCTAACTATGGCTACACCTTC; CDR3 protein: CASSLYRDSNYGYTF; clone size: .; J gene: TRBJ1-2; V gene: TRBV7-2; D gene: .
CDR3 DNA: TGCGCCAGCAGCTTGGGTTGGGGCGTAACGGCGTACGAGCAGTACTTC; CDR3 protein: CASSLGWGVTAYEQYF; clone size: .; J gene: TRBJ2-7; V gene: TRBV5-1; D gene: .
CDR3 DNA: TGTGCCAGCTCTAGTAGAACGGAGCAGTACTTC; CDR3 protein: CASSSRTEQYF; clone size: .; J gene: TRBJ2-7; V gene: TRBV5-6; D gene: .
CDR3 DNA: TGCGCCAGCAGCTTGGACCTAGATAATTCACCCCTCCACTTT; CDR3 protein: CASSLDLDNSPLHF; clone size: .; J gene: TRBJ1-6; V gene: TRBV5-1; D gene: .
CDR3 DNA: TGTGCCACCAGCAGGATACAGGGGAACACTGAAGCTTTCTTT; CDR3 protein: CATSRIQGNTEAFF; clone size: few; J gene: TRBJ1-1; V gene: TRBV15; D gene: .
CDR3 DNA: TGTGCCAGCAGCGACAGGGGGCTATTGGCCCAGCATTTT; CDR3 protein: CASSDRGLLAQHF; clone size: .; J gene: TRBJ1-5; V gene: TRBV12-3/TRBV12-4; D gene: TRBD1
CDR3 DNA: TGTGCCAGCAGCGACGGGACAGTAACCTACGAGCAGTACTTC; CDR3 protein: CASSDGTVTYEQYF; clone size: .; J gene: TRBJ2-7; V gene: TRBV3-1/TRBV3-2; D gene: TRBD1
CDR3 DNA: TGTGCCAATACGGTAGCTGGGCAGGGTAAGAACACCGGGGAGCTGTTTTTT; CDR3 protein: CANTVAGQGKNTGELFF; clone size: .; J gene: TRBJ2-2; V gene: TRBV19; D gene: .
CDR3 DNA: TGTGCCAGCAGTTTCCCAGGGGGCAATCAGCCCCAGCATTTT; CDR3 protein: CASSFPGGNQPQHF; clone size: .; J gene: TRBJ1-5; V gene: TRBV6-6; D gene: .
CDR3 DNA: TGTGCCAGCAGCGCCAACGGAGGGTTTGCAGAGACCCAGTACTTC; CDR3 protein: CASSANGGFAETQYF; clone size: .; J gene: TRBJ2-5; V gene: TRBV2; D gene: .
CDR3 DNA: TGTGCCAGCAGTCCCAGGACAGGGGTCGGAGCTTTTAGCAATCAGCCCCAGCATTTT; CDR3 protein: CASSPRTGVGAFSNQPQHF; clone size: .; J gene: TRBJ1-5; V gene: TRBV28; D gene: TRBD1
CDR3 DNA: TGTGCCAGCAGCCCCCCGTCACAGGGGACCACCGGGGAGCTGTTTTTT; CDR3 protein: CASSPPSQGTTGELFF; clone size: .; J gene: TRBJ2-2; V gene: TRBV7-9; D gene: TRBD1
CDR3 DNA: TGTGCCAGCAGCCTACCCTTCCGGGATTACAATGAGCAGTTCTTC; CDR3 protein: CASSLPFRDYNEQFF; clone size: .; J gene: TRBJ2-1; V gene: TRBV3-1/TRBV3-2; D gene: .
CDR3 DNA: TGTGCCAGCAGTCTGACAGGGGTGAGTGGCTACACCTTC; CDR3 protein: CASSLTGVSGYTF; clone size: .; J gene: TRBJ1-2; V gene: TRBV6-4; D gene: TRBD1
CDR3 DNA: TGCGCCAGCAGCGGGACAGGGACTATGAACACTGAAGCTTTCTTT; CDR3 protein: CASSGTGTMNTEAFF; clone size: few; J gene: TRBJ1-1; V gene: TRBV5-1; D gene: TRBD1
CDR3 DNA: TGTGCCACCGGCCTAGCGGGCACGACCTTGGGCACCGGGGAGCTGTTTTTT; CDR3 protein: CATGLAGTTLGTGELFF; clone size: .; J gene: TRBJ2-2; V gene: TRBV24-1; D gene: TRBD2
CDR3 DNA: TGTGCCAGCAGCTTGGGGCAGGGCGCAGATACGCAGTATTTT; CDR3 protein: CASSLGQGADTQYF; clone size: .; J gene: TRBJ2-3; V gene: TRBV5-4; D gene: .
CDR3 DNA: TGTGCCAGCAGTTTAGGTGGTGGGAGTGGAACAGATACGCAGTATTTT; CDR3 protein: CASSLGGGSGTDTQYF; clone size: .; J gene: TRBJ2-3; V gene: TRBV27; D gene: .
CDR3 DNA: TGTGCCAGTAGACCCCAGGGGGAGCCCCTCGGGGGCTACACCTTC; CDR3 protein: CASRPQGEPLGGYTF; clone size: .; J gene: TRBJ1-2; V gene: TRBV19; D gene: TRBD1
CDR3 DNA: TGTGCCAGCAGCTCTAAGGGGCCCTATGGCTACACCTTC; CDR3 protein: CASSSKGPYGYTF; clone size: .; J gene: TRBJ1-2; V gene: TRBV5-6; D gene: .
CDR3 DNA: TGTGCCAGCAGCGCCGACAGCTCTGGAAACACCATATATTTT; CDR3 protein: CASSADSSGNTIYF; clone size: .; J gene: TRBJ1-3; V gene: TRBV5-4; D gene: .
CDR3 DNA: TGTGCCAGCAGATCGGGACAGCATTACGAGCAGTACTTC; CDR3 protein: CASRSGQHYEQYF; clone size: many; J gene: TRBJ2-7; V gene: TRBV28; D gene: TRBD1
CDR3 DNA: TGCGCCAGCAGCGCCCGCGGCGGCTATCTGCCGGATACGCAGTATTTT; CDR3 protein: CASSARGGYLPDTQYF; clone size: .; J gene: TRBJ2-3; V gene: TRBV5-1; D gene: .
CDR3 DNA: TGTGCCAGCAGTTACTCTGGGGGGGGTAACACCGGGGAGCTGTTTTTT; CDR3 protein: CASSYSGGGNTGELFF; clone size: .; J gene: TRBJ2-2; V gene: TRBV6-5; D gene: TRBD2
CDR3 DNA: TGTGCCAGCAGTGTGGTAGCGGGGGCCGGGGAGACCCAGTACTTC; CDR3 protein: CASSVVAGAGETQYF; clone size: .; J gene: TRBJ2-5; V gene: TRBV2; D gene: TRBD2
CDR3 DNA: TGTGCCAGCACTATAGGCGACAGGCGAGCAACCCACACCGGGGAGCTGTTTTTT; CDR3 protein: CASTIGDRRATHTGELFF; clone size: .; J gene: TRBJ2-2; V gene: TRBV28; D gene: .
CDR3 DNA: TGTGCCAGCAGTGTGTGGGGAGGCGAGCAGTACTTC; CDR3 protein: CASSVWGGEQYF; clone size: .; J gene: TRBJ2-7; V gene: TRBV2; D gene: .
CDR3 DNA: TGTGCCAGTAGTATAGTCGGGCGCGGGACTAGCGGCACAGATACGCAGTATTTT; CDR3 protein: CASSIVGRGTSGTDTQYF; clone size: .; J gene: TRBJ2-3; V gene: TRBV19; D gene: TRBD2
CDR3 DNA: TGTGCCAGCTCACCCGAAACAGGGGTGGGTTTCAATGAGCAGTTCTTC; CDR3 protein: CASSPETGVGFNEQFF; clone size: .; J gene: TRBJ2-1; V gene: TRBV18; D gene: TRBD1
CDR3 DNA: TGTGCCAGCAGCTTGGCCGACGGGGGATGGTCACCCCTCCACTTT; CDR3 protein: CASSLADGGWSPLHF; clone size: .; J gene: TRBJ1-6; V gene: TRBV5-6; D gene: .
CDR3 DNA: TGCGCCAGCAGACAAGAGGGGGACACTGAAGCTTTCTTT; CDR3 protein: CASRQEGDTEAFF; clone size: once; J gene: TRBJ1-1; V gene: TRBV5-1; D gene: .
CDR3 DNA: TGCGCCAGCAGCCAAATCCCGACAGGGAGTCCTGGGGCCAACGTCCTGACTTTC; CDR3 protein: CASSQIPTGSPGANVLTF; clone size: .; J gene: TRBJ2-6; V gene: TRBV5-1; D gene: TRBD1
CDR3 DNA: TGTGCCTGGAGTTGGGGACTGGTAAGCCCCGGCGAAAAACTGTTTTTT; CDR3 protein: CAWSWGLVSPGEKLFF; clone size: .; J gene: TRBJ1-4; V gene: TRBV30; D gene: .
CDR3 DNA: TGTGCCAGCAGTTTCGGGGGGCCCTCCTACGAGCAGTACTTC; CDR3 protein: CASSFGGPSYEQYF; clone size: .; J gene: TRBJ2-7; V gene: TRBV27; D gene: .
CDR3 DNA: TGTGCCAGCAGTCCTAACAGGGATTCTGTCAACACCATATATTTT; CDR3 protein: CASSPNRDSVNTIYF; clone size: few; J gene: TRBJ1-3; V gene: TRBV6-5; D gene: .
CDR3 DNA: TGCGCCAGCAGCTCGGACTTGGGAACTGAAGCTTTCTTT; CDR3 protein: CASSSDLGTEAFF; clone size: .; J gene: TRBJ1-1; V gene: TRBV5-1; D gene: .
CDR3 DNA: TGCGCCAGCAGCTTGGCCGGGGGACCGGGTTCCTTTACCATTGAAGCTTTCTTT; CDR3 protein: CASSLAGGPGSFTIEAFF; clone size: .; J gene: TRBJ1-1; V gene: TRBV5-1; D gene: .
CDR3 DNA: TGTGCCAGCAGTTTAACGACAGGGCCTCGAGCCCTCCACTTT; CDR3 protein: CASSLTTGPRALHF; clone size: .; J gene: TRBJ1-6; V gene: TRBV28; D gene: TRBD1
CDR3 DNA: TGTGCCAGCAGCGTTGGGACTGAGGGCTACACCTTC; CDR3 protein: CASSVGTEGYTF; clone size: .; J gene: TRBJ1-2; V gene: TRBV9; D gene: .
CDR3 DNA: TGTGCCAGCAGCTTTAGGGGACAACGGAATGGCTACACCTTC; CDR3 protein: CASSFRGQRNGYTF; clone size: many; J gene: TRBJ1-2; V gene: TRBV7-8; D gene: .
CDR3 DNA: TGTGCCAGCAGCTTGGCAGGGGGATCGTCCGAGCAGTACTTC; CDR3 protein: CASSLAGGSSEQYF; clone size: .; J gene: TRBJ2-7; V gene: TRBV5-4; D gene: TRBD1
CDR3 DNA: TGTGCCAGCAACTCACTAGACGGACAGGGAAACACCATATATTTT; CDR3 protein: CASNSLDGQGNTIYF; clone size: .; J gene: TRBJ1-3; V gene: TRBV5-6; D gene: .
CDR3 DNA: TGTGCCAGCAGCTCCCCAACCGGGGAGCTGTTTTTT; CDR3 protein: CASSSPTGELFF; clone size: once; J gene: TRBJ2-2; V gene: TRBV11-3; D gene: .
CDR3 DNA: TGTGCTAGTGGTACGGGGACAGGGGGCAGGCCCACTGAAGCTTTCTTT; CDR3 protein: CASGTGTGGRPTEAFF; clone size: .; J gene: TRBJ1-1; V gene: TRBV12-5; D gene: TRBD1